This is a list of T cell receptor beta chains from one sample in a study of T cell changes during pregnancy in multiple sclerosis. The repertoire was sequenced with immunoSEQ multiplex PCR; TCRdb's copy has only in-frame clones and lacks some. In the table there are approximately 50,000 clones, around 90% of which are singletons. The sample in question was CD4+ T cells from peripheral blood mononuclear cells, obtained after pregnancy. The source is a female donor in good health, enrolled as a control in a pregnancy study. Each CDR3 is given with its conserved first and last residue. The D gene is left open where the match is weak. Not all rows give a size; the values are once, few, many and, for expanded clones, a class.

>NA|TRBV7-9|16|TRBJ1-2|NA
CASTSGRSSANYGYTF
TGTGCCAGCACCAGTGGGAGGTCTTCAGCTAACTATGGCTACACCTTC
>NA|TRBV5-1|16|TRBJ2-3|NA
CASSHGPSVRSDTQYF
TGCGCCAGCAGCCATGGGCCTAGCGTTCGGTCAGATACGCAGTATTTT
>TRBD1|TRBV15|18|TRBJ2-7|NA
CATSSGGGPGQGAYEQYF
TGTGCCACCAGCAGTGGGGGTGGACCGGGACAGGGGGCCTACGAGCAGTACTTC
>TRBD1|TRBV7-3|12|TRBJ1-1|once
CASGQAGTEAFF
TGTGCCAGCGGACAGGCGGGCACTGAAGCTTTCTTT
>NA|TRBV10-2|12|TRBJ2-7|NA
CASSESSREQYF
TGCGCCAGCAGTGAGTCATCACGGGAGCAGTACTTC
>NA|TRBV6-5|12|TRBJ2-7|NA
CASSPRLYEQYF
TGTGCCAGCAGTCCCCGCCTATACGAGCAGTACTTC
>NA|TRBV15|13|TRBJ2-5|NA
CATKRGLTETQYF
TGTGCCACCAAAAGAGGACTGACAGAGACCCAGTACTTC
>TRBD1|TRBV5-6|13|TRBJ1-2|NA
CASSSPTGNGYTF
TGTGCCAGCAGCTCCCCGACAGGGAATGGCTACACCTTC
>NA|TRBV7-9|14|TRBJ1-2|once
CASSFSFSGFGNTF
TGTGCCAGCAGCTTTAGTTTTTCAGGGTTCGGCAACACCTTC
>NA|TRBV6-1|15|TRBJ1-5|NA
CASSGSGGRNQPQHF
TGTGCCAGCAGTGGGAGCGGAGGGAGGAATCAGCCCCAGCATTTT
>NA|TRBV5-4|17|TRBJ2-3|NA
CASSINGAGTSTDTQYF
TGTGCCAGCAGCATCAACGGAGCCGGGACAAGCACAGATACGCAGTATTTT
>NA|TRBV5-1|12|TRBJ2-7|NA
CASSAGVGEQYF
TGCGCCAGCAGTGCAGGGGTTGGTGAGCAGTACTTC
>NA|TRBV6-1|16|TRBJ2-3|NA
CASSARGATHTDTQYF
TGTGCCAGCAGTGCACGGGGGGCTACTCACACAGATACGCAGTATTTT
>NA|TRBV6-1|13|TRBJ1-5|NA
CASSGGVSQPQHF
TGTGCCAGCAGTGGGGGGGTGAGTCAGCCCCAGCATTTT
>TRBD2|TRBV5-6|14|TRBJ2-1|NA
CASKVAGGTNEQFF
TGTGCCAGCAAAGTAGCGGGAGGAACGAATGAGCAGTTCTTC
>NA|TRBV2|13|TRBJ2-1|NA
CASSDLTRNEQFF
TGTGCCAGCAGTGATTTGACTAGGAATGAGCAGTTCTTC
>NA|TRBV20-1|11|TRBJ1-6|NA
CSAQGGSPLHF
TGCAGTGCTCAGGGTGGCTCACCCCTCCACTTT
>NA|TRBV18|15|TRBJ1-4|NA
CASSPPSRDNEKLFF
TGTGCCAGCTCACCACCGTCCAGGGATAATGAAAAACTGTTTTTT
>TRBD1|TRBV5-4|14|TRBJ1-4|NA
CASSRTGGNEKLFF
TGTGCCAGCAGCCGGACAGGGGGCAATGAAAAACTGTTTTTT
>NA|TRBV9|16|TRBJ1-3|NA
CASSEAPAGTGNTIYF
TGTGCCAGCAGCGAGGCCCCGGCAGGGACTGGAAACACCATATATTTT
>NA|TRBV15|13|TRBJ1-1|NA
CATSRDLQAEAFF
TGTGCCACCAGCAGAGATTTGCAGGCTGAAGCTTTCTTT
>TRBD2|TRBV6-5|15|TRBJ2-1|NA
CASRPRASGNNEQFF
TGTGCCAGCAGGCCCAGAGCTAGCGGGAACAATGAGCAGTTCTTC
>TRBD1|TRBV6-4|13|TRBJ1-2|NA
CASSDRTGYGYTF
TGTGCCAGCAGTGACAGGACAGGGTATGGCTACACCTTC
>NA|TRBV30|13|TRBJ1-2|once
CACIGRDRYGYTF
TGTGCCTGCATAGGGAGGGACCGCTATGGCTACACCTTC
>TRBD2|TRBV7-3|15|TRBJ2-3|NA
CASSVSGGQTDTQYF
TGTGCCAGCAGCGTTAGCGGGGGCCAGACAGATACGCAGTATTTT
>NA|TRBV11-2|16|TRBJ2-1|NA
CASSLGWQGLYNEQFF
TGTGCCAGCAGCTTAGGCTGGCAGGGCCTCTACAATGAGCAGTTCTTC
>NA|TRBV28|13|TRBJ2-4|NA
CASSPKLTWFEYF
TGTGCCAGCAGTCCAAAACTGACATGGTTTGAGTACTTC
>TRBD1|TRBV2|14|TRBJ1-1|few
CASIPGQGNTEAFF
TGTGCCAGCATCCCAGGACAGGGGAACACTGAAGCTTTCTTT
>TRBD1|TRBV19|14|TRBJ1-1|few
CASSIPGTADEAFF
TGTGCCAGTAGTATTCCAGGGACAGCTGATGAAGCTTTCTTT
>TRBD1|TRBV19|16|TRBJ1-2|once
CASSISQGALDYGYTF
TGTGCCAGTAGTATATCCCAGGGGGCATTGGACTATGGCTACACCTTC
>NA|TRBV7-8|14|TRBJ2-3|NA
CASSPRDFTDTQYF
TGTGCCAGCAGCCCCAGGGACTTCACAGATACGCAGTATTTT
>NA|TRBV18|14|TRBJ2-2|NA
CASSPGEGLGELFF
TGTGCCAGCTCACCGGGCGAAGGTCTCGGGGAGCTGTTTTTT
>NA|TRBV27|12|TRBJ2-7|NA
CASSIPGGEQYF
TGTGCCAGCAGTATCCCAGGTGGCGAGCAGTACTTC
>TRBD1|TRBV11-3|13|TRBJ2-3|NA
CASSLQGADTQYF
TGTGCCAGCAGTCTACAGGGGGCAGATACGCAGTATTTT
>TRBD2|TRBV6-1|16|TRBJ2-5|NA
CASSVGGRGDLETQYF
TGTGCCAGCAGTGTAGGAGGGAGGGGTGATTTGGAGACCCAGTACTTC
>TRBD1|TRBV28|12|TRBJ1-2|NA
CAAQDRVMGYTF
TGTGCCGCCCAGGACAGGGTCATGGGCTACACCTTC
>TRBD2|TRBV19|16|TRBJ2-3|NA
CASRNLAGVGGDTQYF
TGTGCCAGTAGGAACTTAGCGGGGGTCGGGGGGGATACGCAGTATTTT
>TRBD1|TRBV19|16|TRBJ1-5|NA
CASSGRGQGAFQPQHF
TGTGCCAGTAGTGGTAGAGGACAGGGGGCATTTCAGCCCCAGCATTTT
>TRBD2|TRBV10-2|15|TRBJ2-1|NA
CASRLAGGVVYEQFF
TGCGCCAGCAGATTAGCGGGGGGTGTTGTGTATGAGCAGTTCTTC
>TRBD2|TRBV14|16|TRBJ2-1|NA
CASSQDRWRGGDEQFF
TGTGCCAGCAGCCAAGATCGGTGGCGGGGGGGCGATGAGCAGTTCTTC
>NA|TRBV30|14|TRBJ1-2|NA
CAFRYLDGPYGYTF
TGTGCCTTCAGGTATCTTGATGGGCCCTATGGCTACACCTTC
>TRBD1|TRBV6-6|13|TRBJ1-5|NA
CASRGQGGQPQHF
TGTGCCAGCAGGGGACAGGGAGGTCAGCCCCAGCATTTT
>TRBD2|TRBV5-6|17|TRBJ2-1|NA
CASSTTGLAGRRGEQFF
TGTGCCAGCAGCACCACGGGACTAGCGGGGCGCCGGGGTGAGCAGTTCTTC
>TRBD2|TRBV10-1|14|TRBJ2-7|NA
CADPRRDREGEQYF
TGCGCCGACCCTCGGAGGGATCGGGAGGGAGAGCAGTACTTC
>TRBD2|TRBV4-2|14|TRBJ2-3|NA
CASSQPGGTDTQYF
TGTGCCAGCAGCCAACCGGGGGGGACAGATACGCAGTATTTT
>NA|TRBV5-1|14|TRBJ2-1|NA
CASTWRGSYNEQFF
TGCGCCAGCACCTGGCGGGGATCCTACAATGAGCAGTTCTTC
>TRBD2|TRBV5-4|16|TRBJ2-1|NA
CASSSTAGTSENEQFF
TGTGCCAGCAGCTCGACGGCCGGGACTAGCGAGAATGAGCAGTTCTTC
>TRBD1|TRBV18|15|TRBJ2-5|once
CASSISGTGVETQYF
TGTGCCAGCTCTATATCCGGGACAGGGGTAGAGACCCAGTACTTC